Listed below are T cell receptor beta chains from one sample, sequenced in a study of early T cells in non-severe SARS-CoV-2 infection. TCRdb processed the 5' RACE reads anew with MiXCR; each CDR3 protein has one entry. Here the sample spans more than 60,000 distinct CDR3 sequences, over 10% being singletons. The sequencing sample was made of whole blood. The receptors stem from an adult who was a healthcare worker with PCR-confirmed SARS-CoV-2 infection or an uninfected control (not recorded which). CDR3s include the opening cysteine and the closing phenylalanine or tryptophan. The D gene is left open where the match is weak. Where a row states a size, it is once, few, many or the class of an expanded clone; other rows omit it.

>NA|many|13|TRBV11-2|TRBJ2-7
TGTGCCAGCACCATTTTCAGGCCTCACGAGCAGTACTTC
CASTIFRPHEQYF
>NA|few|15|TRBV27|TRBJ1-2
TGTGCCAGCAGTTTATCGGCAGGGGCCAACTATGGCTACACCTTC
CASSLSAGANYGYTF
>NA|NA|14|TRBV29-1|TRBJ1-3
TGCAGCGCCTGGGACAAAGACACTGGAAACACCATATATTTT
CSAWDKDTGNTIYF
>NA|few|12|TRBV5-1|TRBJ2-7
TGCGCCAGCAGCATCCAGGGTAACGAGCAGTACTTC
CASSIQGNEQYF
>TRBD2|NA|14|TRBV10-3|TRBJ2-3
TGTGCCGCTACTCCTAGCGGGAGCACAGATACGCAGTATTTT
CAATPSGSTDTQYF
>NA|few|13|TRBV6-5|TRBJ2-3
TGTGCCAGCAGCTCCGACGTCCCAGATACGCAGTATTTT
CASSSDVPDTQYF
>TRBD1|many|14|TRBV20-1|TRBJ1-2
TGCAGTGCTCAACCTACAGACAGGGCGGATGGCTACACCTTC
CSAQPTDRADGYTF
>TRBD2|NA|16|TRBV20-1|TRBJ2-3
TGCAGTGCTAGAGATAGGAGACTAGCGGCATCAGATACGCAGTATTTT
CSARDRRLAASDTQYF
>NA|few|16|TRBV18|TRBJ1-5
TGTGCCAGCTCACCACAGGGCCGAAGCAACGCTCAGCCCCAGCATTTT
CASSPQGRSNAQPQHF
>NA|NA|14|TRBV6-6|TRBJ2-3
TGTGCCAGCAGTTCCCTGACGGCTACAGATACGCAGTATTTT
CASSSLTATDTQYF
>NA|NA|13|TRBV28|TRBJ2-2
TGTGCCAGCAGTTACAGGGTCCTCGGGGAGCTGTTTTTT
CASSYRVLGELFF
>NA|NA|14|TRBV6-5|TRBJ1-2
TGTGCCAGCACCCCTGGGGGGGGTAACTATGGCTACACCTTC
CASTPGGGNYGYTF
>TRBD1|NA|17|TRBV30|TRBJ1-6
TGTGCCTGGAGTGTACTACGTGGACAGGGAGGACATTCACCCCTCCACTTT
CAWSVLRGQGGHSPLHF